This T cell receptor (beta chain) was observed in a study of cytotoxic CD8 clonotypes in ibrutinib-treated CLL. The wider study: There were, on average, approximately 260,000 productive templates and over 80,000 productive rearrangements per sample.

CDR1 and CDR2 from the germline V gene are SGHTA and FQGTGA. The CDR3 is made up of 14 amino acids. Data came from immunoSEQ multiplex PCR; TCRdb stores just in-frame clones and leaves some out. Altogether 8,500 to 13,000 clones are present, 79% being singletons, with the ten largest covering around 15%. Regarding the study as a whole: An increase in clonality occurred at ibrutinib response, followed by a return toward baseline at progression.

Notes on this clone: What it binds is unknown. Mismatch with germline at one junction end may stem from a read error.

The receptor comes from a human donor with chronic lymphocytic leukemia. The sequences come from PBMCs, collected at disease progression, from a patient treated with ibrutinib. V usage is TRBV7-3 and J usage is TRBJ1-1; D possibly corresponds to TRBD1 (6 bases). The CDR3: CASSPPGGNTEAFF. The CDR3 DNA is TGCGCCAGCAGCCCACCGGGGGGCAACACTGAAGCTTTCTTT.